This TCR beta chain was documented in a study of blood T cell repertoires in COVID-19. Study in general: Italy, Spain and the United States were the sources of the convalescent and acute COVID-19 samples. PBMCs, B-cell-depleted T cells, or T cells provided the cDNA or gDNA that made up the material.

From germline, CDR1 is LGHDT and CDR2 YNNKEL (reference sequence). This CDR3 is built from 13 residues. V shed 5 bases and J shed 7 bases, with 9 bases lying between them. In the source study's methods: Nucleated cell counts were estimated from reference gene primer amplification. The data were produced by immunoSEQ multiplex PCR, yet TCRdb's version contains in-frame clones alone and is incomplete. That table gives V, J and clone size, and the DNA gave D and trimming. The repertoire holds 75,000 to 90,000 clones, roughly 80% seen once, with more than 10% in the top ten. The TCR originated in a middle-aged woman with active or convalescent COVID-19. Sequences were obtained from peripheral blood. The chain is built from TRBV3-1 (or the pseudogene TRBV3-2) and TRBJ1-6; D remains unclear. The CDR3 DNA sequence: TGTGCCAGCAGCGGAGACGGAAATTCACCCCTCCACTTT. It yields the protein CASSGDGNSPLHF.